This TCR beta chain emerged from a study of OX40 agonist ivuxolimab in advanced cancers. Study background: Aged roughly 23 to 85 with a mean of approximately 57 years, they were 75% to 85% male.

The sampling schedule covered blood at baseline, cycle 4 day 1, and cycle 7 day 1. Using immunoSEQ multiplex PCR, the repertoire was profiled, and TCRdb retains in-frame clones only, with some absent. The profile covers about 76,000 clones, with under 90% appearing a single time and under 8.5% taken by the ten largest. The CDR3 runs 11 residues. V was shortened by 9 bases and J by 7 bases, with 12 bases between the two germline ends. Germline CDR1 SGHTA, CDR2 FQGNSA. This receptor was taken from an adult with an advanced solid tumor such as melanoma, head and neck, liver or kidney cancer. This specimen was CD4+ or CD8+ T cells sorted from blood, taken in a trial of the OX40 agonist ivuxolimab. This chain links TRBV7-2 with TRBJ1-1; D may be TRBD1 (5 bases). DNA for the CDR3: TGTGCCAGTCAAGTAGGGGTTGAAGCTTTCTTT. The encoded protein is CASQVGVEAFF.